The 30 T cell receptor beta chains given below trace back to one sample, sequenced in a study of glioma-infiltrating T cells. TCR alpha and beta CDR3 regions were amplified from RNA using iRepertoire nested multiplex PCR. TCRdb re-derived calls from the multiplex PCR reads in MiXCR, one entry per CDR3 protein. Of approximately 130,000 distinct CDR3 sequences listed, 20% to 25% are singletons. The sample was glioma tissue, nonneoplastic brain tissue, or PBMCs (not recorded which). The receptors were gathered from a human donor with low-grade glioma or glioblastoma, undergoing nonglioma brain surgery, or in good health (not recorded which).

In its sample, this clonotype was seen many times. This chain connects TRBV7-2 to TRBJ1-6; no clear D. The germline CDR1 and CDR2 sequences are SGHTA and FQGNSA. Trimming cost V 3 bases and J 9 bases, with 6 bases left between them. The CDR3 is 12 amino acids. The CDR3 nucleotides are TGTGCCAGCAGCTTTCCGGTTTCACCCCTCCACTTT. It specifies CASSFPVSPLHF.

The chain has TRBV2 and TRBJ2-5; unclear D gene. Germline CDR1 SNHLY, CDR2 FYNNEI. Between the trimmed V and J ends, which lost 2 bases and 5 bases, there was a span of 6 bases. The CDR3 sequence is 12 residues long. CDR3 sequence reads: CASSEYVETQYF. In DNA form, the CDR3 reads TGTGCCAGCAGTGAATATGTGGAGACCCAGTACTTC.

V and J are TRBV3-1 and TRBJ2-7, with D possibly matching TRBD1 (6 bases). Between the trimmed V and J ends, which lost 1 base and 4 bases, there was a span of 20 bases. CDR1 is LGHDT and CDR2 is YNNKEL in the germline V gene (reference sequence). The CDR3 sequence is 17 residues long. The CDR3 here is CASSQVNRSRGRYEQYV. In nucleotides, the CDR3 is TGTGCCAGCAGCCAAGTAAACCGGAGCAGGGGCAGGTACGAGCAGTACGTC.

This chain links TRBV7-9 with TRBJ1-4; D uncertain. From germline, CDR1 is SEHNR and CDR2 FQNEAQ (reference sequence). Trimming left V 5 bases short and J 8 bases short, with 15 bases between. This CDR3 comprises 14 residues. CDR3 nucleotides: TGTGCCAGCAGCCCGCTGTTCTTCGGGGAAAAACTGTTTTTT. It specifies CASSPLFFGEKLFF.

Worth noting for this clonotype: A much larger clone sits a single nucleotide away, making a read error possible. This chain joins TRBV10-3 and TRBJ2-3, with unresolved D. V was shortened by 0 bases and J by 5 bases, with 9 bases between the two germline ends. The CDR3 runs to 14 residues. Germline V CDR1 and CDR2: ENHRY, SYGVKD. The CDR3: CAISESGAQDTQYF. DNA for the CDR3: TGTGCCATCAGTGAGTCAGGAGCGCAAGATACGCAGTATTTT.

A remark on this clonotype: The final CDR3 position lacks the conserved phenylalanine or tryptophan, pointing to a likely read error. The V and J genes are TRBV20-1 and TRBJ2-1; 9 bases agree with TRBD2. This CDR3 is built from 15 residues. The ends lost 1 base at V and 7 bases at J; junction bases unmatched: 8. The germline gives CDR1 DFQATT, CDR2 SNEGSKA (reference sequence). As DNA, the CDR3 is TGCAGTGCTAGAGTGGGCGGGGGGGCTGGTAATGAGCAGTTCCTC. This codes for CSARVGGGAGNEQFL.

About this clonotype itself: At one end, the junction sequence differs from germline, possibly due to a read error. The chain recombines TRBV13 with TRBJ1-2; D is perhaps TRBD1 (6 bases). CDR1 and CDR2 from the germline V gene are PRHDT and FYEKMQ (reference sequence). CDR3 length: 15 amino acids. The CDR3, as DNA: TGTGCCAGCAGCCCCTCGGGACACCCGAACTATGGTTACACCTTC. This gives the protein CASSPSGHPNYGYTF.

As for this clonotype: Possible read error: a much larger clone is one base away. The J gene is TRBJ1-1, the V gene TRBV27; 8 positions agree with TRBD1. J was trimmed by 2 bases and V by 6 bases; bases with no gene match: 17. Looked up from germline, CDR1 is MNHEY and CDR2 is SMNVEV (reference sequence). This CDR3 has 18 residues. The CDR3 spells CASSRLISGTGVNTEAFF. The CDR3 DNA reads TGTGCCAGCAGCCGTCTCATCTCCGGGACAGGCGTAAACACTGAAGCTTTCTTT.

The chain has TRBV19 and TRBJ1-5; 7 bases line up with TRBD1. The V gene's germline CDR1 is LNHDA and CDR2 SQIVND (reference sequence). After removal of 4 bases from V and 0 bases from J, the junction contained 12 bases not matched to a gene. This CDR3 is 18 amino acids long. The CDR3 sequence: CASSSTYYRGYSNQPQHF. CDR3 DNA sequence: TGTGCCAGTAGTAGTACATACTACAGGGGCTATAGCAATCAGCCCCAGCATTTT.

This clonotype was observed at least ten times. The CDR3 DNA is TGTGCCAGCAGCCATCGACAGGGGAATCAGCCCCAGCATTTT. Translating it yields CASSHRQGNQPQHF. V gene TRBV16 combines with J gene TRBJ1-5; 8 bases line up with TRBD1. The CDR3 contains 14 residues. V gave up 3 bases and J gave up 4 bases; unmatched junction bases: 2. The germline gives CDR1 KGHSY, CDR2 FQNENV.

This clonotype has a handful of counts. The chain couples TRBV20-1 to TRBJ1-3; D remains ambiguous. V was pared by 6 bases and J by 4 bases, with 10 bases between. Germline V gene data show CDR1 as DFQATT and CDR2 as SNEGSKA (reference sequence). The CDR3 loop spans 12 amino acids. The CDR3 spells CSAPGMGNTIYF. CDR3 sequence (DNA): TGCAGTGCCCCCGGGATGGGAAACACCATATATTTT.

This chain joins TRBV6-1 and TRBJ2-1; 12 positions match TRBD2. Germline-derived CDR1 and CDR2 are MNHNS and SASEGT. The CDR3 consists of 19 residues. With V trimmed by 6 bases and J by 0 bases, 12 bases remained unmatched. This chain's CDR3 is CASSLHLAGGPVSYNEQFF. CDR3 sequence (DNA): TGTGCCAGCAGCCTACATCTAGCGGGGGGGCCGGTCTCCTACAATGAGCAGTTCTTC.

The chain employs TRBV18 and TRBJ2-1, with D possibly matching TRBD1 (5 bases). The germline V and J ends were trimmed by 4 bases and 0 bases, with 10 bases remaining between them. CDR1 KGHSH and CDR2 LQKENI come from the germline V gene. CDR3 length: 15 residues. CDR3 coding DNA: TGTGCCAGCTCACTGAGACAGAGCTCCTACAATGAGCAGTTCTTC. Its translation is CASSLRQSSYNEQFF.

This clonotype was recorded at least ten times. CDR3 bases: TGTGCCAGCAGCCAACTCGGACAGATGAACACTGAAGCTTTCTTT. Residues: CASSQLGQMNTEAFF. The V call is TRBV7-9, the J call TRBJ1-1, with D tentatively TRBD1 (6 bases). Germline V gives CDR1 SEHNR, CDR2 FQNEAQ (reference sequence). V lost 5 bases, J lost 0 bases, and 13 bases lay in between. This CDR3 is 15 amino acids long. Variable domain in full (rest from reference TRBV7-9 and TRBJ1-1): DTGVSQNPRHKITKRGQNVTFRCDPISEHNRLYWYRQTLGQGPEFLTYFQNEAQLEKSRLLSDRFSAERPKGSFSTLEIQRTEQGDSAMYLCASSQLGQMNTEAFFGQGTRLTVV.

In this sample, this clonotype turned up many times. The rearrangement joins TRBV28 to TRBJ2-7; TRBD1 might be the D (6 bases). Germline values: CDR1 MDHEN, CDR2 SYDVKM. V was trimmed by 5 bases and J by 5 bases, leaving 16 bases between them. CDR3 length equals 14 residues. DNA for the CDR3: TGTGCCAGCAGTGATTACAGGGTTCCGAACGAGCAGTACGTC. Translating gives CASSDYRVPNEQYV.

A few counts support this clonotype. This chain uses TRBV20-1 with TRBJ1-3, with unresolved D. Trimming stripped 1 base from V and 3 bases from J, with 7 bases between. The V gene's germline CDR1 is DFQATT and CDR2 SNEGSKA (reference sequence). This CDR3 is 13 amino acids long. The CDR3 nucleotides read TGCAGTGCTAGAGCGAACTTTGGAAACACCATATATTTT. Translating gives CSARANFGNTIYF.

The count of this clonotype is one. Given a much more abundant clone one base away, this may be a read error. The rearrangement uses TRBV19 and TRBJ1-5; 9 bases are shared with TRBD1. This CDR3 is built from 14 residues. Germline lookup yields CDR1 LNHDA and CDR2 SQIVND (reference sequence). After removal of 7 bases from V and 6 bases from J, the junction contained 7 bases not matched to a gene. The CDR3 nucleotides read TGTGCCAGTACCCTGGACAGGGGCAGTCAGCCCCAGCATTTT. The encoded protein is CASTLDRGSQPQHF.

The chain recombines TRBV5-1 with TRBJ1-1; the D gene is possibly TRBD1 (5 bases). The CDR3 has 14 amino acids. Trimming removed 4 bases at V and 1 base at J, with 11 bases between. CDR1 is SGHRS and CDR2 is YFSETQ in the germline V gene. CDR3 loop: CASSAYQGNTEAFF. The CDR3 nucleotides read TGCGCCAGCAGCGCCTATCAGGGGAACACTGAAGCTTTCTTT.

This clonotype was seen more than once but under ten times. The chain couples TRBV20-1 to TRBJ1-2; 7 bases match TRBD1. This CDR3 region has 12 residues. The trim removed 6 bases at V and 4 bases at J, leaving 5 bases unmatched. Germline CDR1 reads DFQATT; CDR2 reads SNEGSKA (reference sequence). In nucleotides, the CDR3 is TGCAGTGCCGACAGGGAACCCTATGGCTACACCTTC. The encoded protein is CSADREPYGYTF.

This chain links TRBV2 with TRBJ2-1; D remains ambiguous. Trimming removed 3 bases from V and 8 bases from J, with 8 bases in between. The CDR3 has 12 amino acids. The V gene's germline CDR1 is SNHLY and CDR2 FYNNEI. The CDR3 is CASSDGQDEQFF. For the CDR3, the DNA is TGTGCCAGCAGTGATGGGCAGGATGAGCAGTTCTTC. The variable domain in full, with the rest retrieved from reference TRBV2 and TRBJ2-1, is EPEVTQTPSHQVTQMGQEVILRCVPISNHLYFYWYRQILGQKVEFLVSFYNNEISEKSEIFDDQFSVERPDGSNFTLKIRSTKLEDSAMYFCASSDGQDEQFFGPGTRLTVL.

This clonotype was observed once. This chain joins TRBV18 and TRBJ2-7, with D unclear. The CDR3 extends over 11 amino acids. The germline V gene encodes CDR1 KGHSH and CDR2 LQKENI. Trimming took 2 bases from V and 4 from J, leaving 3 bases between them. The DNA for the CDR3 is TGTGCCAGCTCACCAGGGTACGAGCAGTACGTC. It yields the protein CASSPGYEQYV.

The chain couples TRBV7-9 to TRBJ1-1; 9 bases are a match to TRBD1. Germline V gives CDR1 SEHNR, CDR2 FQNEAQ (reference sequence). The CDR3 is made up of 17 amino acids. J gave up 4 bases and V 5 bases, and 14 bases lay outside the gene matches. The CDR3 bases are TGTGCCAGCAGCCGCCTCCCGGGACAGGGATCGGGCACTGAAGCTTTCTTT. Its translation: CASSRLPGQGSGTEAFF. Based on the CDR3 plus reference TRBV7-9 and TRBJ1-1, the full variable domain is DTGVSQNPRHKITKRGQNVTFRCDPISEHNRLYWYRQTLGQGPEFLTYFQNEAQLEKSRLLSDRFSAERPKGSFSTLEIQRTEQGDSAMYLCASSRLPGQGSGTEAFFGQGTRLTVV.

This clonotype was recorded many times. This chain uses TRBV6-1 with TRBJ1-1; D perhaps matches TRBD1 (6 bases). The germline gives CDR1 MNHNS, CDR2 SASEGT. V lost 5 bases and J 5 bases, leaving 9 bases between the germline ends. The CDR3 contains 12 residues. The CDR3: CASSKGETEAFF. The CDR3 DNA follows: TGTGCCAGCAGTAAGGGGGAAACTGAAGCTTTCTTT.

This clonotype was picked up many times. This sequence joins TRBV28 and TRBJ2-1; D unclear. This CDR3 spans 12 amino acids. V lost 2 bases to trimming and J lost 4 bases, with 3 bases between them. The germline V gene has CDR1 MDHEN and CDR2 SYDVKM. The CDR3 spells CASSLRYNEQFF. Written as DNA, the CDR3 is TGTGCCAGCAGTTTAAGGTACAATGAGCAGTTCTTC.

Ten or more counts support this clonotype. The V and J genes are TRBV2 and TRBJ2-2; unclear D gene. The CDR3 sequence is 14 residues long. Per germline, CDR1 SNHLY and CDR2 FYNNEI. Trimming removed 7 bases at V and 3 bases at J, with 12 bases between. The CDR3 DNA reads TGTGCCAGCACCTCTGGAGTATACACCGGGGAGCTGTTTTTT. It translates to CASTSGVYTGELFF. The full variable domain, rest sourced from reference TRBV2 and TRBJ2-2, is EPEVTQTPSHQVTQMGQEVILRCVPISNHLYFYWYRQILGQKVEFLVSFYNNEISEKSEIFDDQFSVERPDGSNFTLKIRSTKLEDSAMYFCASTSGVYTGELFFGEGSRLTVL.

The chain couples TRBV24-1 to TRBJ1-5; tentative D call: TRBD1 (6 bases). V was trimmed by 4 bases and J by 3 bases, leaving 24 bases between them. The germline gives CDR1 KGHDR, CDR2 SFDVKD. This CDR3 contains 19 residues. The CDR3 loop reads CATSDRGDTSPLYNQPQHF. In DNA, the CDR3 is TGTGCCACCAGTGACAGAGGGGACACCTCACCTCTCTACAATCAGCCCCAGCATTTT.

With respect to this clonotype: This could be a read error, since a much larger clone is one nucleotide away. The chain couples TRBV28 to TRBJ2-3; unclear D gene. With the DNA end fitting TRBJ1-5 better, the J assignment may be wrong. Germline CDR1 and CDR2: MDHEN and SYDVKM. The CDR3 contains 13 residues. CDR3 in amino acids: CASSDQSSDTQHF. In DNA form, the CDR3 reads TGTGCCAGCAGTGACCAATCTTCAGATACGCAGCATTTT.

The chain joins TRBV2 to TRBJ1-5; the D gene is possibly TRBD1 (6 bases). The V end was cut by 7 bases, the J end by 2 bases, with 15 bases between. From germline, CDR1 is SNHLY and CDR2 FYNNEI. The CDR3 contains 15 residues. The CDR3 sequence: CASTTGTLGNQPQHF. CDR3 nucleotide sequence: TGTGCCAGCACCACAGGGACGTTAGGCAATCAGCCCCAGCATTTT. Full variable domain (outside the CDR3, taken from reference TRBV2 and TRBJ1-5): EPEVTQTPSHQVTQMGQEVILRCVPISNHLYFYWYRQILGQKVEFLVSFYNNEISEKSEIFDDQFSVERPDGSNFTLKIRSTKLEDSAMYFCASTTGTLGNQPQHFGDGTRLSIL.

This chain uses TRBV7-9 with TRBJ1-5; D remains unclear. Looked up from germline, CDR1 is SEHNR and CDR2 is FQNEAQ (reference sequence). Trimming pared 4 bases from V and 5 bases from J, leaving 12 bases between. This CDR3 spans 14 amino acids. CDR3 in amino acids: CASSYRPGDQPQHF. In DNA, the CDR3 is TGTGCCAGCAGCTACAGACCTGGGGATCAGCCCCAGCATTTT.

The chain is built from TRBV20-1 and TRBJ2-2; 8 bases align to TRBD1. V lost 6 bases to trimming and J lost 4 bases; unmatched junction nucleotides: 7. The germline CDR1 and CDR2 sequences are DFQATT and SNEGSKA (reference sequence). The CDR3 runs to 14 residues. The CDR3 spells CSALRGLGTGELFF. CDR3 bases: TGCAGTGCCCTCAGGGGGCTTGGCACCGGGGAGCTGTTTTTT.